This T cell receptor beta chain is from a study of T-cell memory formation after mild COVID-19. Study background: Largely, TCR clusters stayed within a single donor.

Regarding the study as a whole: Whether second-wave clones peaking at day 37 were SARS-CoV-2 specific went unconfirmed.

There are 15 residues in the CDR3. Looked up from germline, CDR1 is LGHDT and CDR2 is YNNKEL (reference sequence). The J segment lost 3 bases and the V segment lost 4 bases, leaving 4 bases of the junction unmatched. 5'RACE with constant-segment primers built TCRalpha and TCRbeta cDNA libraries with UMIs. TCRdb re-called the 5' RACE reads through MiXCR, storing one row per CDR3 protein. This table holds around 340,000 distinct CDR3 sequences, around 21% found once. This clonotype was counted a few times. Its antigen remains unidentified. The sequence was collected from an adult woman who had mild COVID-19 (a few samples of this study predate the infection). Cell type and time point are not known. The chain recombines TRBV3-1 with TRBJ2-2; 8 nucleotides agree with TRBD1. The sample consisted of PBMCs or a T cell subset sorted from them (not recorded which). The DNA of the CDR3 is TGTGCCAGCAGCCCCCTGGACAGGGACACCGGGGAGCTGTTTTTT. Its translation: CASSPLDRDTGELFF.